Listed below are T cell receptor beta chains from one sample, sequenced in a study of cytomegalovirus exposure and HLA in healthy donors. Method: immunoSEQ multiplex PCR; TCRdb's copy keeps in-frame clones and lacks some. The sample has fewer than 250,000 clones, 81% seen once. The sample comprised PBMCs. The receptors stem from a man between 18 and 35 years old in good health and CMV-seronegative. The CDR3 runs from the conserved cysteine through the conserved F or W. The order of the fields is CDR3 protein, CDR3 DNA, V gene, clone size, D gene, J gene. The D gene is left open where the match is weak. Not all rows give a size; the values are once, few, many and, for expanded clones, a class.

CASSLLPYEQYF,TGTGCCAGCAGCTTGCTCCCCTACGAGCAGTACTTC,TRBV5-6,once,NA,TRBJ2-7
CASSINPAANTEAFF,TGTGCCAGTAGTATAAACCCTGCGGCGAACACTGAAGCTTTCTTT,TRBV19,NA,NA,TRBJ1-1
CATTTSLNTEAFF,TGTGCCACCACTACTTCCCTAAACACTGAAGCTTTCTTT,TRBV10-3,NA,NA,TRBJ1-1
CASSLLGAQSKAFF,TGTGCCAGCAGCTTACTGGGGGCGCAGTCAAAAGCTTTCTTT,TRBV7-8,NA,NA,TRBJ1-1
CSAGTGGTYEQYF,TGCAGCGCTGGGACAGGGGGGACCTACGAGCAGTACTTC,TRBV29-1,NA,TRBD1,TRBJ2-7
CASVVGRGLYEQYF,TGTGCCAGCGTAGTTGGCAGGGGGCTCTACGAGCAGTACTTC,TRBV2,NA,TRBD1,TRBJ2-7
CASSPGLAGYTDTQYF,TGTGCTAGCAGCCCGGGACTAGCGGGGTACACAGATACGCAGTATTTT,TRBV7-7,NA,TRBD2,TRBJ2-3
CASSLVTGTNEKLFF,TGTGCCAGCAGCTTAGTCACGGGAACTAATGAAAAACTGTTTTTT,TRBV11-1,few,NA,TRBJ1-4
CASSQDSRTSRSYEQYF,TGCGCCAGCAGCCAAGATAGCCGGACTAGTCGGTCCTACGAGCAGTACTTC,TRBV4-3,NA,TRBD2,TRBJ2-7
CASSPPPISVGQHSYEQYF,TGTGCCAGCAGCCCCCCTCCCATATCTGTGGGACAGCACTCCTACGAGCAGTACTTC,TRBV7-8,NA,TRBD1,TRBJ2-7
CASSGTNILAGVNYNEQFF,TGCGCCAGCAGTGGAACAAATATACTAGCGGGGGTCAACTACAATGAGCAGTTCTTC,TRBV10-2,NA,TRBD2,TRBJ2-1
CASSFGLAVGTGELFF,TGTGCCAGCAGCTTTGGTCTAGCAGTAGGGACCGGGGAGCTGTTTTTT,TRBV11-2,once,NA,TRBJ2-2
CAISESQLAGVETQYF,TGTGCCATCAGTGAGTCCCAGCTAGCGGGGGTAGAGACCCAGTACTTC,TRBV10-3,NA,TRBD2,TRBJ2-5
CASSTHGEADTQYF,TGTGCCAGCAGTACTCACGGGGAGGCAGATACGCAGTATTTT,TRBV11-2,NA,NA,TRBJ2-3
CASSQGWRSPSEQFF,TGCGCCAGCAGCCAAGGTTGGAGGTCCCCAAGTGAGCAGTTCTTC,TRBV4-3,NA,NA,TRBJ2-1
CASGLAGVEQFF,TGTGCCAGCGGACTAGCGGGAGTGGAGCAGTTCTTC,TRBV9,few,TRBD2,TRBJ2-1
CATSGAGGNEQFF,TGTGCCACCAGCGGAGCGGGAGGCAATGAGCAGTTCTTC,TRBV15,few,TRBD2,TRBJ2-1
CASRYTEAGNSYEQYF,TGTGCCAGCAGGTACACAGAAGCGGGGAACTCCTACGAGCAGTATTTC,TRBV28,NA,TRBD2,TRBJ2-7
CASSSGPAGYNEQFF,TGTGCCAGCAGCTCCGGCCCGGCGGGATACAATGAGCAGTTCTTC,TRBV7-9,NA,NA,TRBJ2-1
CASSLAGSNEAFF,TGTGCCAGCAGCTTGGCCGGGTCCAATGAAGCTTTCTTT,TRBV7-9,NA,NA,TRBJ1-1
CSVQQAQGSEQYF,TGCAGCGTTCAACAGGCACAGGGGTCCGAGCAGTACTTC,TRBV29-1,NA,TRBD1,TRBJ2-7
CASRAESSYNSPLHF,TGTGCCAGCAGGGCTGAAAGCTCCTATAATTCACCCCTCCACTTT,TRBV2,NA,NA,TRBJ1-6
CASSRRGQGLTYEQYF,TGTGCCAGCAGCCGTCGAGGACAGGGGTTGACCTACGAGCAGTACTTC,TRBV7-8,NA,TRBD1,TRBJ2-7
CASSVSGTGADTQYF,TGTGCCAGCAGCGTTTCCGGGACAGGGGCAGATACGCAGTATTTT,TRBV5-5,NA,TRBD1,TRBJ2-3
CASSFQLTVPETQYF,TGTGCCAGCAGCTTTCAACTCACAGTTCCCGAGACCCAGTACTTC,TRBV11-2,once,NA,TRBJ2-5
CASSLGAGGLNTEAFF,TGTGCCAGCAGCTTAGGGGCAGGGGGGCTGAACACTGAAGCTTTCTTT,TRBV7-9,NA,TRBD1,TRBJ1-1
CASNPTGDSYEQYF,TGTGCCAGCAACCCGACAGGGGACTCCTACGAGCAGTACTTC,TRBV7-9,NA,TRBD1,TRBJ2-7
CATSRDRVRAEAFF,TGTGCCACCAGCAGAGACAGGGTTCGCGCTGAAGCTTTCTTT,TRBV15,NA,NA,TRBJ1-1
CASSALRTSNYEQYF,TGTGCCAGCAGTGCCCTGAGGACTAGCAATTACGAGCAGTACTTC,TRBV28,once,TRBD2,TRBJ2-7
CASSRTSGSFSSPGELFF,TGTGCCAGCAGCAGGACTAGCGGGAGCTTTTCGTCCCCCGGGGAGCTGTTTTTT,TRBV7-2,NA,TRBD2,TRBJ2-2
CASSPQYYNEQFF,TGCGCCAGCAGCCCACAGTACTACAATGAGCAGTTCTTC,TRBV4-1,NA,NA,TRBJ2-1
CASSLVTSGILDTQYF,TGCGCCAGCAGCTTGGTCACTAGCGGGATTCTAGATACGCAGTATTTT,TRBV5-1,NA,TRBD2,TRBJ2-3
CASSQDGTGEYEQYF,TGCGCCAGCAGCCAAGACGGGACAGGAGAGTACGAGCAGTACTTC,TRBV4-3,NA,TRBD1,TRBJ2-7
CASSFPTEPLHF,TGTGCCAGCAGCTTCCCGACTGAACCCCTCCACTTT,TRBV5-6,few,NA,TRBJ1-6
CASSLGRGPSNEKLFF,TGCGCCAGCAGCCTTGGCAGGGGGCCTTCTAATGAAAAACTGTTTTTT,TRBV5-1,NA,TRBD1,TRBJ1-4
CAIGREREGARNEQFF,TGTGCCATCGGTAGAGAGCGGGAGGGCGCAAGAAATGAGCAGTTCTTC,TRBV10-3,NA,TRBD2,TRBJ2-1
CASSLRIRGNQPQHF,TGTGCCAGCAGCTTGAGGATCCGGGGCAATCAGCCCCAGCATTTT,TRBV7-2,NA,NA,TRBJ1-5
CASSSGGPGEFF,TGTGCCAGCAGTTCTGGTGGCCCCGGGGAGTTCTTC,TRBV6-5,NA,NA,TRBJ2-1
CASRGQLLAKNIQYF,TGTGCCAGCAGGGGACAGTTACTAGCCAAAAACATTCAGTACTTC,TRBV2,NA,TRBD1,TRBJ2-4
CASSRTSGGPLTDTQYF,TGTGCCAGCAGCCGGACTAGCGGGGGCCCCTTGACAGATACGCAGTATTTT,TRBV7-6,NA,TRBD2,TRBJ2-3
CASSSGLPNTEAFF,TGTGCTAGCAGCTCGGGACTCCCAAACACTGAAGCTTTCTTT,TRBV7-7,few,NA,TRBJ1-1
CASSEGLDSGNTIYF,TGTGCCAGCAGTGAGGGACTGGACTCTGGAAACACCATATATTTT,TRBV2,NA,NA,TRBJ1-3
CASSQAAGHGGEQFF,TGCGCCAGCAGCCAAGCCGCGGGTCACGGAGGTGAGCAGTTCTTC,TRBV4-3,NA,NA,TRBJ2-1
CASSNPRQGPEQYF,TGTGCCAGCAGCAACCCTAGACAGGGCCCCGAGCAGTACTTC,TRBV9,NA,TRBD1,TRBJ2-7
CASSLGKKRRGGTDTQYF,TGTGCCAGCAGCTTAGGGAAAAAACGTCGCGGGGGCACAGATACGCAGTATTTT,TRBV7-9,NA,NA,TRBJ2-3
CASSQDPGTGGNYGYTF,TGTGCCAGCAGCCAAGACCCCGGGACAGGGGGTAACTATGGCTACACCTTC,TRBV14,NA,TRBD1,TRBJ1-2
CASSLAGGRNSPLHF,TGTGCCAGCAGTTTAGCGGGGGGCAGGAATTCACCCCTCCACTTT,TRBV27,NA,NA,TRBJ1-6
CASSGDYYNEQFF,TGTGCCAGCAGTGGGGACTACTACAATGAGCAGTTCTTC,TRBV27,NA,TRBD2,TRBJ2-1
CASSLIGVNYGYTF,TGTGCCAGCAGTTTAATCGGGGTTAACTATGGCTACACCTTC,TRBV28,NA,NA,TRBJ1-2
CASSSYPGTDYGYTF,TGTGCCAGCAGCTCGTACCCCGGGACAGATTATGGCTACACCTTC,TRBV11-2,NA,TRBD1,TRBJ1-2
CASILLGNTEAFF,TGTGCCAGCATTTTACTTGGGAACACTGAAGCTTTCTTT,TRBV6-1,NA,NA,TRBJ1-1